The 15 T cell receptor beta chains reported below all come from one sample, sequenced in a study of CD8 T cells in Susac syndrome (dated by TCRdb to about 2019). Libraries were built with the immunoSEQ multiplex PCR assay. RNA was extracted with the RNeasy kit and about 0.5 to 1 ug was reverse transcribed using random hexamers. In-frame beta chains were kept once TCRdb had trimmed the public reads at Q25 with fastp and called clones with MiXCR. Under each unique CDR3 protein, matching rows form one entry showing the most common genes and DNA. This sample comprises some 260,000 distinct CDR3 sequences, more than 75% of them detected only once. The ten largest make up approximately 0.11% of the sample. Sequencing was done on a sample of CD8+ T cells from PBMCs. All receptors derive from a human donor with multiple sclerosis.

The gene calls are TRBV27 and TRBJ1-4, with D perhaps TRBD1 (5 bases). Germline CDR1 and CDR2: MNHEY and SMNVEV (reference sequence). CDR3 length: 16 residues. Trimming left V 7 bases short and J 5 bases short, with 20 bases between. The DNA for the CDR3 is TGTGCCAGCAAGATAGTAGGGGTTCTGACAAATGAAAAACTGTTTTTT. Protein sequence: CASKIVGVLTNEKLFF.

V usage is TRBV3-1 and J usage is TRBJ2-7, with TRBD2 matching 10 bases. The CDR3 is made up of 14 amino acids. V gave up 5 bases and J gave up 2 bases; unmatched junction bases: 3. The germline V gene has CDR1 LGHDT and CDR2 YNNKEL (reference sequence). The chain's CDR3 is CASSVAGGPYEQYF. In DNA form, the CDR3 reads TGTGCCAGCAGCGTAGCGGGAGGTCCCTACGAGCAGTACTTC.

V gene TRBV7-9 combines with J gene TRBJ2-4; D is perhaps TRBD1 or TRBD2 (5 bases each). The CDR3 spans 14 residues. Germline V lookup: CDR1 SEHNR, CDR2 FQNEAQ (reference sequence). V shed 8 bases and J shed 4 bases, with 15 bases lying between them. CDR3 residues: CASGAGTGKNIQYF. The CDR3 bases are TGTGCCAGCGGCGCCGGGACGGGGAAAAACATTCAGTACTTC.

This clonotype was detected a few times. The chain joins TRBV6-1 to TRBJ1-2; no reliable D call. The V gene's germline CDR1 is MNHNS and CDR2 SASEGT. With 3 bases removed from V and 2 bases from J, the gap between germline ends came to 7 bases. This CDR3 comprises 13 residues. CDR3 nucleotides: TGTGCCAGCAGTGAGCCAGACAACTATGGCTACACCTTC. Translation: CASSEPDNYGYTF.

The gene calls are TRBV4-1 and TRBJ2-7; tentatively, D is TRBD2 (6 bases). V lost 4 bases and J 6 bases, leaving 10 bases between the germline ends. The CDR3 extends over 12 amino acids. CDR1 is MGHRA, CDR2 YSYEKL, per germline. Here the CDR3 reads CASSPGEVEQYF. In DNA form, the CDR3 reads TGCGCCAGCAGCCCGGGGGAGGTCGAGCAGTACTTC.

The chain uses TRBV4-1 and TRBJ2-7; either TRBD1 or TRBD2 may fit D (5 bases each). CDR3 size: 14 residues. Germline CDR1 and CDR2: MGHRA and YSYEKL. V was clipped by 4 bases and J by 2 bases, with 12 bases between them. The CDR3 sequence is CASSPRGPTYEQYF. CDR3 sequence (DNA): TGCGCCAGCAGCCCCCGGGGACCCACCTACGAGCAGTACTTC.

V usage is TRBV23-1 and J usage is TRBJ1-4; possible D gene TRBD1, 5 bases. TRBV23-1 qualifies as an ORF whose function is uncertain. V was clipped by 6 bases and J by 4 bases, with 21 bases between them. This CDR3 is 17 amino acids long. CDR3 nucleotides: TGCGCCAGCAGCTTTACAGCGTGGGGCGGGGGTAATGAAAAACTGTTTTTT. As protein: CASSFTAWGGGNEKLFF.

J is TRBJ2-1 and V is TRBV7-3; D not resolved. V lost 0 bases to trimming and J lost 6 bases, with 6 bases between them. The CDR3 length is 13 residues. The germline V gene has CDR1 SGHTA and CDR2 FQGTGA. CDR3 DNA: TGTGCCAGCAGCTTAACTTTAGGCAATGAGCAGTTCTTC. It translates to CASSLTLGNEQFF.

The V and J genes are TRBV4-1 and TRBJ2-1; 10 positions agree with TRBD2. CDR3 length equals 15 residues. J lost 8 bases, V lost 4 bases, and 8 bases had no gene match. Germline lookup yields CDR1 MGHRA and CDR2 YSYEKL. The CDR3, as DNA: TGCGCCAGCAGCCCGACTAAGCGGGGGGGGTATGAGCAGTTCTTC. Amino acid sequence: CASSPTKRGGYEQFF.

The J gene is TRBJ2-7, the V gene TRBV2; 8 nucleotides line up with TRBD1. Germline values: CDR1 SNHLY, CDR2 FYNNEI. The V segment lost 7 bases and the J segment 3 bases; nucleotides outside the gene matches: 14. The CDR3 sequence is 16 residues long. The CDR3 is CASIPRPGTGGYEQYF. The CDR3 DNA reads TGTGCCAGCATCCCCCGCCCAGGGACAGGTGGCTACGAGCAGTACTTC.

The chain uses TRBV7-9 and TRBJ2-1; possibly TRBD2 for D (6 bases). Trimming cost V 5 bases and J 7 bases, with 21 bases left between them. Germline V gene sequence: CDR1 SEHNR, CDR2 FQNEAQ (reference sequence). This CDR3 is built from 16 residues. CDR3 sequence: CASSNRDSFEKNEQFF. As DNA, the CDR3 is TGTGCCAGCAGCAATCGGGACTCCTTTGAGAAGAATGAGCAGTTCTTC.

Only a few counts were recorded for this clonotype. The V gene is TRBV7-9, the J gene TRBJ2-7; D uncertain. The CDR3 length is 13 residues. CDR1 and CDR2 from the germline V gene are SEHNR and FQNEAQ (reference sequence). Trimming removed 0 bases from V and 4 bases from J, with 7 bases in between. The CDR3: CASSLAGRYEQYF. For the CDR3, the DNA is TGTGCCAGCAGCTTAGCAGGACGTTACGAGCAGTACTTC.

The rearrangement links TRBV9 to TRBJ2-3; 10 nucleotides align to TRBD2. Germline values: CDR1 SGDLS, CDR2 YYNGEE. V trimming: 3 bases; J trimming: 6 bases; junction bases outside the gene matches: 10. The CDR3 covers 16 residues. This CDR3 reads CASSAPSGRAVDTQYF. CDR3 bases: TGTGCCAGCAGCGCCCCAAGCGGGAGGGCCGTGGATACGCAGTATTTT.

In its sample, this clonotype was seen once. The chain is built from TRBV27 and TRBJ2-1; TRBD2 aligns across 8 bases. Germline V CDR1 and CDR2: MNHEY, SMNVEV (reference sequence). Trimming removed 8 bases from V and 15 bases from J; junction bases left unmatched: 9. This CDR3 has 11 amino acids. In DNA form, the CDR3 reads TGTGCCAGCCTTGCCGGGACTAGGTCGTTCTTC. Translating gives CASLAGTRSFF.

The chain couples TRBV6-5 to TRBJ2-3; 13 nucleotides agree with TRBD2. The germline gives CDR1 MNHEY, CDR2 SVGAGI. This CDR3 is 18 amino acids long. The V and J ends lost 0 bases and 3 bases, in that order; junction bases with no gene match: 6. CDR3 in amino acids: CASSYSSGLAGRTDTQYF. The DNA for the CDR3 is TGTGCCAGCAGTTACTCGTCGGGACTAGCGGGAAGGACAGATACGCAGTATTTT.